These 27 T cell receptor beta chains came from one sample sequenced in a study of blood T cell repertoires in COVID-19. Assay used: immunoSEQ multiplex PCR; TCRdb lists only in-frame clones, some missing. The sample shows hundreds of thousands of clones, 90% of them seen only once. Sequences were obtained from PBMCs or T cells enriched from blood (not recorded which). The receptor source for this set is a woman aged 18 to 35 with acute COVID-19.

This chain uses TRBV6-6 with TRBJ1-6; 10 bases match TRBD1. The CDR3 runs to 16 residues. The J segment lost 5 bases and the V segment lost 0 bases, leaving 1 base of the junction unmatched. Germline V lookup: CDR1 MNHNY, CDR2 SVGAGI (reference sequence). The CDR3 loop is CASSYSGTGDNSPLHF. The CDR3 DNA reads as TGTGCCAGCAGTTACTCCGGGACAGGGGATAATTCACCCCTCCACTTT.

This clone was observed a handful of times. V gene TRBV27 combines with J gene TRBJ1-2; 8 bases map to TRBD1. The V segment lost 3 bases and the J segment 6 bases; nucleotides outside the gene matches: 3. The CDR3 length is 13 residues. Germline V gene sequence: CDR1 MNHEY, CDR2 SMNVEV (reference sequence). This CDR3 is CASSFRDRNGYTF. Here the CDR3 DNA reads TGTGCCAGCAGTTTCCGGGACAGGAATGGCTACACCTTC.

The V and J genes are TRBV27 and TRBJ2-1, with 13 bases matching TRBD2. Germline CDR1 reads MNHEY; CDR2 reads SMNVEV (reference sequence). The CDR3 contains 17 residues. J was trimmed by 8 bases and V by 5 bases; bases with no gene match: 12. The CDR3 sequence: CASSLVTGTSGKDEQFF. CDR3 coding DNA: TGTGCCAGCAGTCTAGTAACCGGGACTAGCGGGAAAGATGAGCAGTTCTTC.

This clone was picked up a small number of times. The chain carries TRBV2 and TRBJ1-1; a weak D match, TRBD1 (6 bases). In germline, CDR1 is SNHLY, CDR2 FYNNEI. The CDR3 length is 14 residues. Trimming cost V 1 base and J 3 bases, with 9 bases left between them. The CDR3 loop is CASSEGRGYTEAFF. The CDR3 DNA reads as TGTGCCAGCAGTGAAGGAAGGGGGTACACTGAAGCTTTCTTT.

About this clone: Additional DNA sequences in this sample encode the identical CDR3. This rearrangement joins TRBV6-5 to TRBJ2-1, with a weak D call TRBD1 (6 bases). Germline loops: CDR1 MNHEY, CDR2 SVGAGI. CDR3 length: 14 amino acids. V dropped 2 bases and J dropped 4 bases, with 9 bases sitting between them. The CDR3 region has the DNA TGTGCCAGCAGTTACCGGACAGCTTACAATGAGCAGTTCTTC. Encoded protein: CASSYRTAYNEQFF.

V and J are TRBV19 and TRBJ2-1, with D possibly being TRBD2 (5 bases). Germline loops: CDR1 LNHDA, CDR2 SQIVND (reference sequence). The V and J ends lost 6 bases and 0 bases respectively, with 9 bases between them. The CDR3 consists of 14 residues. The CDR3 loop reads CASSRGSSYNEQFF. CDR3 sequence (DNA): TGTGCCAGTAGCCGGGGAAGCTCCTACAATGAGCAGTTCTTC.

The chain combines TRBV30 with TRBJ2-7, with TRBD1 matching over 7 bases. In germline, CDR1 is GTSNPN, CDR2 SVGIG (reference sequence). The trim removed 3 bases at V and 4 bases at J, leaving 6 bases unmatched. This CDR3 region has 13 residues. As DNA, the CDR3 is TGTGCCTGGAGAAGGACAGGATTTTACGAGCAGTACTTC. This translates into CAWRRTGFYEQYF. Based on the CDR3 plus reference TRBV30 and TRBJ2-7, the full variable domain is SQTIHQWPATLVQPVGSPLSLECTVEGTSNPNLYWYRQAAGRGLQLLFYSVGIGQISSEVPQNLSASRPQDRQFILSSKKLLLSDSGFYLCAWRRTGFYEQYFGPGTRLTVT.

This chain connects TRBV12-3 or TRBV12-4 to TRBJ2-2, with 11 bases identical to TRBD2. The V gene end was trimmed by 9 bases and the J gene end by 7 bases; junction bases not matched to a gene: 4. The CDR3 totals 13 residues. The CDR3 nucleotides read TGTGCCAGTCTAGCGGGAGGAATCGGGGAGCTGTTTTTT. This codes for CASLAGGIGELFF.

V is TRBV27 and J is TRBJ2-1; 8 bases fit TRBD2. V gave up 3 bases and J gave up 5 bases; unmatched junction bases: 6. CDR1 is MNHEY and CDR2 is SMNVEV in the germline V gene (reference sequence). CDR3 size: 15 residues. CDR3 bases: TGTGCCAGCAGTTTTTTGCGGGAGGTACACAATGAGCAGTTCTTC. Residues: CASSFLREVHNEQFF.

The V gene is TRBV12-3 or TRBV12-4, the J gene TRBJ2-6; 7 bases align to TRBD1. The V gene end was trimmed by 10 bases and the J gene end by 11 bases; junction bases not matched to a gene: 11. This CDR3 is built from 13 residues. The CDR3 DNA reads TGTGCCATCGCATATGGACAGGACGACGTCCTGACTTTC. Protein sequence: CAIAYGQDDVLTF.

The chain is built from TRBV4-2 and TRBJ1-4, with TRBD1 matching over 7 bases. In germline, CDR1 is LGHNA, CDR2 YNFKEQ. This CDR3 has 15 amino acids. V shed 1 base and J 3 bases; nucleotides not matched to a gene: 2. The CDR3 sequence is CASSQGTGSNEKLFF. Written as DNA, the CDR3 is TGTGCCAGCAGCCAAGGGACAGGTTCTAATGAAAAACTGTTTTTT.

As concerns this clone: Additional DNA sequences in this sample encode the identical CDR3. V and J are TRBV28 and TRBJ1-5; D is ambiguous. The V end lost 5 bases, the J end lost 4 bases, and 9 bases lay between the germline ends. In germline, CDR1 is MDHEN, CDR2 SYDVKM. The CDR3 covers 13 residues. CDR3 amino acids: CASSPGLNQPQHF. The CDR3, as DNA: TGTGCCAGCAGTCCGGGTTTGAATCAGCCCCAGCATTTT.

V is TRBV2 and J is TRBJ2-1; D perhaps matches TRBD2 (6 bases). The CDR3 consists of 14 residues. V was shortened by 6 bases and J by 3 bases, with 12 bases between the two germline ends. The germline V gene has CDR1 SNHLY and CDR2 FYNNEI. DNA for the CDR3: TGTGCCAGCAGGGGACTCCTCCTCTACAATGAGCAGTTCTTC. It codes for CASRGLLLYNEQFF.

This clone appeared once. The rearrangement links TRBV2 to TRBJ1-3, with D perhaps TRBD1 (6 bases). This CDR3 contains 19 residues. Germline CDR1 is SNHLY and CDR2 is FYNNEI. Trimming pared 3 bases from V and 1 base from J, leaving 22 bases between. The CDR3 loop reads CASSDGTPADLESGNTIYF. Written as DNA, the CDR3 is TGTGCCAGCAGTGACGGGACACCGGCCGACCTTGAATCTGGAAACACCATATATTTT.

The chain has TRBV5-1 and TRBJ1-4, with TRBD1 as a possible D gene (6 bases). From germline, CDR1 is SGHRS and CDR2 YFSETQ. This CDR3 region has 14 residues. Trimming pared 5 bases from V and 3 bases from J, leaving 11 bases between. CDR3 in DNA: TGCGCCAGCAGTCGGGACACTTCTAATGAAAAACTGTTTTTT. The encoded protein is CASSRDTSNEKLFF.

J is TRBJ1-1 and V is TRBV3-1 (or the pseudogene TRBV3-2); no clear D. Trimming shortened V by 4 bases and J by 1 base, and 19 bases separated the two germline ends. Germline lookup yields CDR1 LGHDT and CDR2 YNNKEL (reference sequence). There are 17 residues in the CDR3. The CDR3 spells CASSRYSRGVSNTEAFF. Here the CDR3 DNA reads TGTGCCAGCAGCCGCTACTCACGCGGGGTTTCGAACACTGAAGCTTTCTTT.

V usage is TRBV6-6 and J usage is TRBJ2-2; 8 bases map to TRBD2. Germline V CDR1 and CDR2: MNHNY, SVGAGI (reference sequence). This CDR3 spans 17 amino acids. J was trimmed by 0 bases and V by 5 bases; bases with no gene match: 8. The CDR3 sequence is CASSRGGVRTNTGELFF. CDR3 bases: TGTGCCAGCAGTCGGGGGGGGGTCAGGACGAACACCGGGGAGCTGTTTTTT.

The gene calls are TRBV6-6 and TRBJ1-1, with TRBD1 as a possible D gene (6 bases). V was pared by 6 bases and J by 0 bases, with 17 bases between. CDR1 and CDR2 (germline): MNHNY, SVGAGI (reference sequence). The CDR3 is 16 amino acids. CDR3 residues: CASSTHGTRMNTEAFF. In nucleotides, the CDR3 is TGTGCCAGCAGCACTCACGGGACACGGATGAACACTGAAGCTTTCTTT.

The chain joins TRBV30 to TRBJ1-3; no clear D gene. The V gene lost 0 bases and the J gene lost 4 bases, with 16 bases spanning the gap. Germline V gene data show CDR1 as GTSNPN and CDR2 as SVGIG (reference sequence). The CDR3 is 16 residues long. The CDR3 here is CAWSVPGGNAGNTIYF. The CDR3 DNA is TGTGCCTGGAGTGTACCGGGTGGTAACGCAGGAAACACCATATATTTT.

Only one count was recorded for this clone. The rearrangement links TRBV27 to TRBJ2-2; TRBD2 agrees at 9 bases. The CDR3 is 16 residues long. V was clipped by 3 bases and J by 6 bases; unmatched bases: 8. The germline CDR1 and CDR2 sequences are MNHEY and SMNVEV (reference sequence). The CDR3 region is CASSFWGSGSSGELFF. CDR3 sequence (DNA): TGTGCCAGCAGTTTTTGGGGTAGCGGGAGTTCCGGGGAGCTGTTTTTT.

The chain is built from TRBV6-1 and TRBJ1-6; TRBD1 matches 9 bases. Germline loops: CDR1 MNHNS, CDR2 SASEGT. The length of the CDR3 is 15 residues. Trimming removed 3 bases from V and 9 bases from J; junction bases left unmatched: 6. The CDR3 DNA follows: TGTGCCAGCAGTGATATCGGACAGGGGACTTCACCCCTCCACTTT. Its translation is CASSDIGQGTSPLHF.

This chain connects TRBV20-1 to TRBJ2-7; a weak D match, TRBD2 (6 bases). This CDR3 spans 11 amino acids. V was clipped by 7 bases and J by 2 bases, with 9 bases between them. Germline lookup yields CDR1 DFQATT and CDR2 SNEGSKA (reference sequence). DNA for the CDR3: TGCAGTGTAGCGGATACCTACGAGCAGTACTTC. As protein: CSVADTYEQYF.

The chain is built from TRBV29-1 and TRBJ2-5; D may be TRBD2 (6 bases). Deletions cut 4 bases from V and 5 bases from J, with 20 bases between. Germline CDR1 is SQVTM and CDR2 is ANQGSEA. The CDR3 runs to 15 residues. The CDR3 protein is CSVGGGVLEGETQYF. In nucleotides, the CDR3 is TGCAGCGTTGGAGGTGGGGTCCTGGAGGGGGAGACCCAGTACTTC.

This chain uses TRBV19 with TRBJ2-1, with 8 bases matching TRBD1. The germline V gene has CDR1 LNHDA and CDR2 SQIVND (reference sequence). V gave up 3 bases and J gave up 7 bases; unmatched junction bases: 8. The CDR3 spans 15 residues. This CDR3 is CASSMRQGSLNEQFF. The DNA of the CDR3 is TGTGCCAGTAGTATGAGACAGGGGAGTTTGAATGAGCAGTTCTTC.

The chain joins TRBV3-1 (or the pseudogene TRBV3-2) to TRBJ1-2, with TRBD1 matching 10 bases. The trim removed 3 bases at V and 2 bases at J, leaving 6 bases unmatched. The CDR3 has 16 residues. The germline CDR1 and CDR2 sequences are LGHDT and YNNKEL (reference sequence). As DNA, the CDR3 is TGTGCCAGCAGCCACTGGACAGGGGGGTTGAACTATGGCTACACCTTC. Its translation is CASSHWTGGLNYGYTF.

This clone came up once. The chain's CDR3 is CASRGQGSSYNEQFF. The DNA of the CDR3 is TGTGCCAGCAGGGGACAGGGCTCGTCCTACAATGAGCAGTTCTTC. The rearrangement uses TRBV13 and TRBJ2-1, with 9 positions matching TRBD1. The CDR3 loop spans 15 amino acids. Germline values: CDR1 PRHDT, CDR2 FYEKMQ (reference sequence). V shed 6 bases and J 1 base; nucleotides not matched to a gene: 4. Supplemented by reference TRBV13 and TRBJ2-1, the full variable domain reads AAGVIQSPRHLIKEKRETATLKCYPIPRHDTVYWYQQGPGQDPQFLISFYEKMQSDKGSIPDRFSAQQFSDYHSELNMSSLELGDSALYFCASRGQGSSYNEQFFGPGTRLTVL.

This clone was recorded once. The chain couples TRBV2 to TRBJ2-7, with 10 bases fitting TRBD1. V lost 4 bases, J lost 1 base, and 1 base stayed unmatched. The V gene's germline CDR1 is SNHLY and CDR2 FYNNEI. CDR3 length: 14 amino acids. The CDR3 sequence is CASSGTGGSYEQYF. The CDR3 region has the DNA TGTGCCAGCAGTGGGACAGGGGGTTCCTACGAGCAGTACTTC.